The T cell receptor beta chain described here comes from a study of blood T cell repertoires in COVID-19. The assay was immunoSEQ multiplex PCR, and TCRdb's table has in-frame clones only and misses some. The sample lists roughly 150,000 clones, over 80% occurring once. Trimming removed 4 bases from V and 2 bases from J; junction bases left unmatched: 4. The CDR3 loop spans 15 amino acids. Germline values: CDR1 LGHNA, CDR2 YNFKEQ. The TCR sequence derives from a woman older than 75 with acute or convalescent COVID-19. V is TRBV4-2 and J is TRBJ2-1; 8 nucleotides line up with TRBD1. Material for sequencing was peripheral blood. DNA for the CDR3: TGTGCCAGCAGCCTGGAGGGACAGGCCTACAATGAGCAGTTCTTC. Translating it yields CASSLEGQAYNEQFF.